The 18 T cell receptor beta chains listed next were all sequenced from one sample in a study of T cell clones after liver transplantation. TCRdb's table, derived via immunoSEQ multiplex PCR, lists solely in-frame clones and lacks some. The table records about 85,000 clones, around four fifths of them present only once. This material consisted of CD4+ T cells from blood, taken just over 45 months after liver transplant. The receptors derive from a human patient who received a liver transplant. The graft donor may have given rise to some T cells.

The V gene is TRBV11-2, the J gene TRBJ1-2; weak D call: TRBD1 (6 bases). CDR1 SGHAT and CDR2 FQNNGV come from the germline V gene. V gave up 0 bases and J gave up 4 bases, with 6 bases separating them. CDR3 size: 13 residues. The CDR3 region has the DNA TGTGCCAGCAGCTTAGACAGGGGCTATGGCTACACCTTC. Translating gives CASSLDRGYGYTF.

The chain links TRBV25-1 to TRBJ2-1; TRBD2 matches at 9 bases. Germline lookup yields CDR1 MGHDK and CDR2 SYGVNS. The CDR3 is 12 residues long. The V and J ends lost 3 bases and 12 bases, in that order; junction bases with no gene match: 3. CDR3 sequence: CASSDKAGGQFF. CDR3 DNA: TGTGCCAGCAGTGATAAAGCGGGAGGGCAGTTCTTC.

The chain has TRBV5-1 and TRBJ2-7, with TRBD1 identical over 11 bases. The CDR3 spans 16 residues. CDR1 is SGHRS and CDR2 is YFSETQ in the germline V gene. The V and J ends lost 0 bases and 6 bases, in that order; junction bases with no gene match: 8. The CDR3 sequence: CASSLAAGQGGAEQYF. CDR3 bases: TGCGCCAGCAGCTTGGCCGCGGGACAGGGGGGAGCCGAGCAGTACTTC.

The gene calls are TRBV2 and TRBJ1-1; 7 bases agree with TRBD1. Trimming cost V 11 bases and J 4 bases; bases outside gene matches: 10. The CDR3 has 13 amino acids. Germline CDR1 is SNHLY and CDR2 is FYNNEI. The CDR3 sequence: CAGTTGAGTEAFF. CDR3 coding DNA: TGTGCCGGCACTACAGGGGCGGGCACTGAAGCTTTCTTT. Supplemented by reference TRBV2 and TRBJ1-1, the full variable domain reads EPEVTQTPSHQVTQMGQEVILRCVPISNHLYFYWYRQILGQKVEFLVSFYNNEISEKSEIFDDQFSVERPDGSNFTLKIRSTKLEDSAMYFCAGTTGAGTEAFFGQGTRLTVV.

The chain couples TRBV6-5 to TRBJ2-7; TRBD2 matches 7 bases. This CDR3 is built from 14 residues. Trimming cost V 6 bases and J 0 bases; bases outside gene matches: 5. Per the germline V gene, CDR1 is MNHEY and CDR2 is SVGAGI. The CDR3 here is CASRRDYSSYEQYF. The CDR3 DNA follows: TGTGCCAGCAGACGGGACTACAGCTCCTACGAGCAGTACTTC.

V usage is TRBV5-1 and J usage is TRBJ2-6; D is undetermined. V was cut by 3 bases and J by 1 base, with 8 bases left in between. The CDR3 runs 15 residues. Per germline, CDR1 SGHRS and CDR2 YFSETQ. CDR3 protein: CASSSSLSGANVLTF. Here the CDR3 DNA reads TGCGCCAGCAGCTCCTCTCTTTCTGGGGCCAACGTCCTGACTTTC.

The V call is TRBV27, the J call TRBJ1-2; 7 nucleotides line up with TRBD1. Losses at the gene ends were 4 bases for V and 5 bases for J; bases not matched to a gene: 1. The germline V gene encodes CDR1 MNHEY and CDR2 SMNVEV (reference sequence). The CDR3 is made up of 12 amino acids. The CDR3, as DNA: TGTGCCAGCAGTTCAGGGGGGTATGGCTACACCTTC. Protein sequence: CASSSGGYGYTF.

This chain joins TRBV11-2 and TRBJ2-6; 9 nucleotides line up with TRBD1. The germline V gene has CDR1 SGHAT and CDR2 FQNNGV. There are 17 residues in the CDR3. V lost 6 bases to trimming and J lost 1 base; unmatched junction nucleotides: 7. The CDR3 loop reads CASSHPGQGSGANVLTF. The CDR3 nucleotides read TGTGCCAGCAGTCACCCCGGACAGGGGTCTGGGGCCAACGTCCTGACTTTC.

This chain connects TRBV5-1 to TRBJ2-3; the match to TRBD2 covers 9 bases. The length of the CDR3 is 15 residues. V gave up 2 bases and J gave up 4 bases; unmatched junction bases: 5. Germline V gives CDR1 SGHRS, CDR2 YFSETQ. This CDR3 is CASSFGSGSSDTQYF. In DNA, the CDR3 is TGCGCCAGCAGCTTTGGTAGCGGGAGTTCAGATACGCAGTATTTT. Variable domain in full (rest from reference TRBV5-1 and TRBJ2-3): KAGVTQTPRYLIKTRGQQVTLSCSPISGHRSVSWYQQTPGQGLQFLFEYFSETQRNKGNFPGRFSGRQFSNSRSEMNVSTLELGDSALYLCASSFGSGSSDTQYFGPGTRLTVL.

CDR3 nucleotide sequence: TGTGCCAGCGGTCAGGGGGAACTATACAATGAGCAGTTCTTC. Residues: CASGQGELYNEQFF. This chain links TRBV6-5 with TRBJ2-1, with 7 bases lining up with TRBD1. V lost 8 bases and J lost 4; bases outside the gene matches: 8. The CDR3 sequence is 14 residues long. CDR1 is MNHEY and CDR2 is SVGAGI in the germline V gene.

The CDR3 reads CASSRTGGLEKLFF. The CDR3 DNA reads as TGTGCCAGCAGCCGGACAGGGGGACTTGAAAAACTGTTTTTT. The V call is TRBV5-4, the J call TRBJ1-4; 10 bases match TRBD1. CDR3 length: 14 residues. Germline-derived CDR1 and CDR2 are SGHNT and YYREEE (reference sequence). Losses at the gene ends were 4 bases for V and 7 bases for J; bases not matched to a gene: 4.

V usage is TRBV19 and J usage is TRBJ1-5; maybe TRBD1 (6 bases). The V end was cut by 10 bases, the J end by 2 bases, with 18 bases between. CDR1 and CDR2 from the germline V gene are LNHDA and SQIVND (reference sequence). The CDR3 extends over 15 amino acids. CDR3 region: CATGRGGNRNQPQHF. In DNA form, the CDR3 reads TGTGCCACCGGGAGGGGGGGGAATCGCAATCAGCCCCAGCATTTT.

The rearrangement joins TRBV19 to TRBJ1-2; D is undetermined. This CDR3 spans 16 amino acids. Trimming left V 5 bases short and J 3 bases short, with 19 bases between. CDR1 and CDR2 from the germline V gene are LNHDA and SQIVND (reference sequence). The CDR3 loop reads CASSLTSLGRHYGYTF. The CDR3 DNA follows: TGTGCCAGTAGTCTAACCTCCCTAGGACGGCACTATGGCTACACCTTC. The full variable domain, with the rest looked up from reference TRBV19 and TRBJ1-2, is DGGITQSPKYLFRKEGQNVTLSCEQNLNHDAMYWYRQDPGQGLRLIYYSQIVNDFQKGDIAEGYSVSREKKESFPLTVTSAQKNPTAFYLCASSLTSLGRHYGYTFGSGTRLTVV.

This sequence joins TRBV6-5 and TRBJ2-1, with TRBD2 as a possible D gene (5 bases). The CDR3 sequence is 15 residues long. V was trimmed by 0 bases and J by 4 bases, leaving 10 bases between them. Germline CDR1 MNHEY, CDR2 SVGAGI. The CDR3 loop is CASSYSSGRYNEQFF. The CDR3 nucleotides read TGTGCCAGCAGTTACTCGAGCGGAAGATACAATGAGCAGTTCTTC.

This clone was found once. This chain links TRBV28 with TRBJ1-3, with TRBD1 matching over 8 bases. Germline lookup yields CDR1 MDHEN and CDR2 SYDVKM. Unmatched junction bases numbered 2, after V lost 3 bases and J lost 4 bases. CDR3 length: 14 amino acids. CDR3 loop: CASSFGDRGNTIYF. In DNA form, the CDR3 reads TGTGCCAGCAGTTTTGGGGACAGGGGAAACACCATATATTTT.

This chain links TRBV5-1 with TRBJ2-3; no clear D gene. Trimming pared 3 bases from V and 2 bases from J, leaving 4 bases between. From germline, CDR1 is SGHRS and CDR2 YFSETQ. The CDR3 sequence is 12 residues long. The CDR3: CASSSDTDTQYF. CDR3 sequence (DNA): TGCGCCAGCAGCTCCGACACAGATACGCAGTATTTT.

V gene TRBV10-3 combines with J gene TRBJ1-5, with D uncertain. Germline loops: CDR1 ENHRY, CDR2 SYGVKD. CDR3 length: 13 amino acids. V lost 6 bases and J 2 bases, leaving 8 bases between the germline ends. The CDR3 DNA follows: TGTGCCATCAGGGACGGGGGCAATCAGCCCCAGCATTTT. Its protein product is CAIRDGGNQPQHF.

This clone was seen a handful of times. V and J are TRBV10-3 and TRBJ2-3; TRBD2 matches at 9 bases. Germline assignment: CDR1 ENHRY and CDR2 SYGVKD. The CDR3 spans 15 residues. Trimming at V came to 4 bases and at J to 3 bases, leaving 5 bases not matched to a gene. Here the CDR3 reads CAISVSGRITDTQYF. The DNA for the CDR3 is TGTGCCATCAGTGTTAGCGGGAGAATAACAGATACGCAGTATTTT.